This T cell receptor beta chain was obtained from a study of blood T cell repertoires in COVID-19. The V end lost 1 base, the J end lost 5 bases, and 8 bases lay between the germline ends. Germline V gene lookup returns CDR1 SGHDN and CDR2 FVKESK. CDR3 size: 14 residues. Authors' methods: Quantification of nucleated cells was approximated via reference gene primer amplification. TCRdb's table, derived via immunoSEQ multiplex PCR, lists solely in-frame clones and lacks some. That table gives V, J and clone size, and the DNA gave D and trimming. Here the sample spans around 180,000 clones, roughly 85% being singletons.

This sequence originates from a man in his sixties with acute or convalescent COVID-19. The sequencing input was peripheral blood. The chain carries TRBV14 and TRBJ2-2; no clear D gene. The CDR3: CASSQGPRTGELFF. The CDR3 DNA follows: TGTGCCAGCAGCCAAGGCCCCAGAACCGGGGAGCTGTTTTTT.